This T cell receptor (beta chain) was captured by sequencing in a study of T cells expressing NK-cell markers. CDR1 is SGHDT and CDR2 is YYEEEE in the germline V gene. The CDR3 consists of 14 residues. TCRdb reprocessed the 5' RACE reads; each CDR3 protein has one entry and no DNA is given. This sample's table reports fewer than 550,000 distinct CDR3 sequences. The specimen was blood T cells: a sorted CD56 or NKG2C T cell subset, CD4+ or CD8+ T cells, or bulk PBMC T cells (not recorded which). V usage is TRBV5-6 and J usage is TRBJ2-3; TCRdb's assignment of TRBD1 cannot be checked, as there is no DNA. The sequence came from a woman in her forties or fifties in good health. CDR3 residues: CASSPDSGTDTQYF.